The next 24 T cell receptor beta chains were all read from a single sample in a study of CD8+ T cells in alopecia areata. It was cDNA, reverse transcribed from extracted RNA, that served as the sequencing template. Clones were sequenced by immunoSEQ multiplex PCR, and TCRdb holds only the in-frame ones, with some missing. Of some 190,000 clones in the sample, roughly 60% were seen once. The treatment denotes: oral pan-JAK inhibitor, 5-10 mg twice daily. The sample consisted of CD4+ T cells sorted from blood, taken at week 24, from a patient treated with tofacitinib. These receptor sequences come from a human donor with alopecia areata.

This clone was observed a handful of times. The gene calls are TRBV6-1 and TRBJ1-2; possible D gene TRBD1, 6 bases. The CDR3 loop spans 13 amino acids. Germline-derived CDR1 and CDR2 are MNHNS and SASEGT. The V and J ends lost 6 bases and 4 bases respectively, with 12 bases between them. The CDR3 DNA follows: TGTGCCAGCAGCCTGACAGGATTCTATGGCTACACCTTC. This translates into CASSLTGFYGYTF.

The chain couples TRBV11-2 to TRBJ2-2; TRBD2 agrees at 7 bases. The germline gives CDR1 SGHAT, CDR2 FQNNGV. This CDR3 region has 14 residues. V was pared by 5 bases and J by 1 base, with 1 base of the junction left unmatched. CDR3: CASSPGGNTGELFF. Written as DNA, the CDR3 is TGTGCCAGCAGCCCGGGAGGGAACACCGGGGAGCTGTTTTTT.

This chain connects TRBV5-1 to TRBJ2-2; 8 bases fit TRBD1. Germline CDR1 and CDR2: SGHRS and YFSETQ. V shed 1 base, J shed 5 bases, and the junction held 4 bases outside the gene matches. The CDR3 is 15 amino acids. CDR3 DNA sequence: TGCGCCAGCAGCTTGAGGACAGGGAGGACCGGGGAGCTGTTTTTT. Translation gives CASSLRTGRTGELFF.

This clone was detected only a few times. The rearrangement uses TRBV6-5 and TRBJ2-1; TRBD1 matches 7 bases. The CDR3 is 14 amino acids. V was clipped by 6 bases and J by 2 bases; unmatched bases: 4. The germline CDR1 and CDR2 sequences are MNHEY and SVGAGI. The CDR3 loop reads CASRSGQAYNEQFF. Written as DNA, the CDR3 is TGTGCCAGCAGGTCCGGACAGGCCTACAATGAGCAGTTCTTC.

This clone was recorded a few times. This rearrangement joins TRBV29-1 to TRBJ2-4, with D possibly matching TRBD2 (6 bases). The germline V gene has CDR1 SQVTM and CDR2 ANQGSEA. This CDR3 has 12 amino acids. The germline V and J ends were trimmed by 0 bases and 13 bases, with 13 bases remaining between them. The CDR3 nucleotides are TGCAGCGTTGAAGACAGGGACTTGGGGCAGTACTTC. Translating gives CSVEDRDLGQYF.

This clone occurred once. This chain connects TRBV6-5 to TRBJ1-6, with a weak D call TRBD1 (6 bases). Germline CDR1 reads MNHEY; CDR2 reads SVGAGI. This CDR3 comprises 14 residues. Trimming removed 6 bases from V and 8 bases from J, with 14 bases in between. In nucleotides, the CDR3 is TGTGCCAGCAGGGACAGTATACTCTATTCACCCCTCCACTTT. Protein product: CASRDSILYSPLHF.

V and J are TRBV25-1 and TRBJ1-6; D unresolved. The CDR3 loop spans 14 amino acids. Germline V gene data show CDR1 as MGHDK and CDR2 as SYGVNS. The V end lost 5 bases, the J end lost 9 bases, and 14 bases lay between the germline ends. This chain's CDR3 is CASSSLQNFSPLHF. CDR3 bases: TGTGCCAGCAGTAGTTTGCAGAACTTTTCACCCCTCCACTTT.

V is TRBV7-2 and J is TRBJ1-2; D gene ambiguous. The V gene's germline CDR1 is SGHTA and CDR2 FQGNSA. The CDR3 length is 16 residues. V lost 1 base to trimming and J lost 5 bases, with 17 bases between them. CDR3 DNA sequence: TGTGCCAGCAGCTTAGTTCCCATACCCTCCGAATATGGCTACACCTTC. It is translated as CASSLVPIPSEYGYTF.

This rearrangement joins TRBV29-1 to TRBJ2-4; TRBD1 matches 10 bases. The CDR3 is made up of 15 amino acids. Germline CDR1 SQVTM, CDR2 ANQGSEA. The V segment lost 4 bases and the J segment 6 bases; nucleotides outside the gene matches: 9. In DNA, the CDR3 is TGCAGCGTTGGACAGGGGGCGTCCCTTGGAAACATTCAGTACTTC. As protein: CSVGQGASLGNIQYF.

The rearrangement links TRBV30 to TRBJ1-6, with a tentative D call TRBD1 (5 bases). The CDR3 consists of 13 residues. Trimming left V 5 bases short and J 7 bases short, with 12 bases between. Per the germline V gene, CDR1 is GTSNPN and CDR2 is SVGIG (reference sequence). CDR3 protein: CAWGQPGNSPLHF. CDR3 nucleotide sequence: TGTGCCTGGGGTCAACCAGGGAATTCACCCCTCCACTTT.

The chain is built from TRBV9 and TRBJ2-5; the match to TRBD2 covers 10 bases. The CDR3 is 16 amino acids. Germline CDR1 and CDR2: SGDLS and YYNGEE. After removal of 4 bases from V and 7 bases from J, the junction contained 13 bases not matched to a gene. CDR3 in amino acids: CASSPVVAGGLGTQYF. In DNA form, the CDR3 reads TGTGCCAGCAGCCCCGTCGTAGCGGGGGGTCTCGGGACCCAGTACTTC.

This clone was detected once. The CDR3 is CSVVGQRYNYGYTF. Written as DNA, the CDR3 is TGCAGCGTTGTAGGACAGCGCTACAACTATGGCTACACCTTC. The chain has TRBV29-1 and TRBJ1-2; D perhaps matches TRBD1 (6 bases). Looked up from germline, CDR1 is SQVTM and CDR2 is ANQGSEA. CDR3 size: 14 residues. V shed 4 bases and J shed 2 bases, with 14 bases lying between them. The variable domain in full, completed from reference TRBV29-1 and TRBJ1-2, reads SAVISQKPSRDICQRGTSLTIQCQVDSQVTMMFWYRQQPGQSLTLIATANQGSEATYESGFVIDKFPISRPNLTFSTLTVSNMSPEDSSIYLCSVVGQRYNYGYTFGSGTRLTVV.

This clone was observed a few times. The same CDR3 can be traced to other DNA sequences in this sample. V gene TRBV30 combines with J gene TRBJ1-5; TRBD1 is a possible D gene (6 bases). V was clipped by 2 bases and J by 7 bases, with 12 bases between them. The CDR3 loop spans 13 amino acids. Germline-derived CDR1 and CDR2 are GTSNPN and SVGIG (reference sequence). This CDR3 reads CAWSPQGNQPQHF. Written as DNA, the CDR3 is TGTGCCTGGAGTCCCCAGGGGAACCAGCCCCAGCATTTT.

This clone has more than one count but fewer than ten. V usage is TRBV30 and J usage is TRBJ1-1; D perhaps matches TRBD1 (5 bases). Per the germline V gene, CDR1 is GTSNPN and CDR2 is SVGIG (reference sequence). V was pared by 3 bases and J by 1 base, with 9 bases between. This CDR3 has 13 residues. CDR3 sequence: CAWRETENTEAFF. The CDR3 region has the DNA TGTGCCTGGAGAGAGACAGAGAACACTGAAGCTTTCTTT.

CDR3 residues: CASSKGGGTEAFF. The CDR3, as DNA: TGTGCCAGCAGTAAGGGGGGAGGAACTGAAGCTTTCTTT. This sequence joins TRBV7-3 and TRBJ1-1; weak D call: TRBD1 (6 bases). The CDR3 is 13 amino acids. Trimming took 6 bases from V and 5 from J, leaving 13 bases between them. The germline V gene encodes CDR1 SGHTA and CDR2 FQGTGA.

The chain has TRBV30 and TRBJ1-2; weak D call: TRBD1 (5 bases). There are 12 residues in the CDR3. Germline CDR1 GTSNPN, CDR2 SVGIG (reference sequence). V shed 5 bases and J shed 3 bases, with 10 bases lying between them. CDR3 in DNA: TGTGCCTGGGGGACCGGGGACTATGGCTACACCTTC. It specifies CAWGTGDYGYTF.

CDR3 sequence reads: CASSQVTGTVDIQYF. The CDR3 nucleotides are TGCGCCAGCAGCCAAGTCACAGGGACGGTTGACATTCAGTACTTC. The chain carries TRBV4-3 and TRBJ2-4, with D maybe TRBD1 (6 bases). V lost 1 base and J lost 8, with 15 bases in between. CDR3 length: 15 residues. Germline CDR1 and CDR2: LGHNA and YSLEER.

The genes are TRBV7-8 and TRBJ2-1; possible D gene TRBD2, 5 bases. Trimming pared 0 bases from V and 0 bases from J, leaving 9 bases between. CDR3 size: 16 residues. Germline CDR1 and CDR2: SGHVS and FQNEAQ. As DNA, the CDR3 is TGTGCCAGCAGCTTAGCGCTGGGGAGCTCCTACAATGAGCAGTTCTTC. It translates to CASSLALGSSYNEQFF.

The rearrangement uses TRBV25-1 and TRBJ2-2; D might be TRBD1 (5 bases). CDR3 length equals 13 residues. Trimming removed 1 base at V and 6 bases at J, with 6 bases between. CDR1 is MGHDK, CDR2 SYGVNS, per germline. The CDR3 DNA is TGTGCCAGCAGTGAATTAGGGGCCGGGGAGCTGTTTTTT. It encodes CASSELGAGELFF. Full variable domain (remainder filled in from reference TRBV25-1 and TRBJ2-2): EADIYQTPRYLVIGTGKKITLECSQTMGHDKMYWYQQDPGMELHLIHYSYGVNSTEKGDLSSESTVSRIRTEHFPLTLESARPSHTSQYLCASSELGAGELFFGEGSRLTVL.

The chain carries TRBV30 and TRBJ1-1; D remains unclear. Germline loops: CDR1 GTSNPN, CDR2 SVGIG (reference sequence). Trimming cost V 3 bases and J 1 base, with 6 bases left between them. This CDR3 has 12 amino acids. The DNA of the CDR3 is TGTGCCTGGAGACGAGGGAACACTGAAGCTTTCTTT. It encodes CAWRRGNTEAFF.

This chain joins TRBV5-6 and TRBJ2-2; 9 bases fit TRBD1. Germline CDR1 and CDR2: SGHDT and YYEEEE. The CDR3 runs to 16 residues. V shed 0 bases and J 5 bases; nucleotides not matched to a gene: 5. The CDR3 DNA follows: TGTGCCAGCAGCTTGGCCCTCGGACAGGGGACCGGGGAGCTGTTTTTT. This encodes CASSLALGQGTGELFF.

The gene calls are TRBV29-1 and TRBJ1-1, with D unclear. Germline CDR1 is SQVTM and CDR2 is ANQGSEA. The length of the CDR3 is 14 residues. V lost 2 bases and J 2 bases, leaving 12 bases between the germline ends. DNA for the CDR3: TGCAGCGTTGAATCCCGCCAGTCTAACACTGAAGCTTTCTTT. Encoded protein: CSVESRQSNTEAFF.

Concerning this clone itself: The sample holds other DNA sequences that translate to the same CDR3. The chain is built from TRBV30 and TRBJ1-5; 10 bases are a match to TRBD1. Per germline, CDR1 GTSNPN and CDR2 SVGIG (reference sequence). The CDR3 has 13 residues. Trimming at V came to 2 bases and at J to 6 bases, leaving 1 base not matched to a gene. In DNA, the CDR3 is TGTGCCTGGAGTCGGGACAGGGGTCAGCCCCAGCATTTT. Residues: CAWSRDRGQPQHF. The full variable domain, in which reference TRBV30 and TRBJ1-5 provide the parts outside the CDR3, is SQTIHQWPATLVQPVGSPLSLECTVEGTSNPNLYWYRQAAGRGLQLLFYSVGIGQISSEVPQNLSASRPQDRQFILSSKKLLLSDSGFYLCAWSRDRGQPQHFGDGTRLSIL.

The sample holds a few counts of this clone. This chain uses TRBV6-1 with TRBJ2-2; D gene ambiguous. Germline-derived CDR1 and CDR2 are MNHNS and SASEGT. The CDR3 runs to 14 residues. The germline V and J ends were trimmed by 3 bases and 4 bases, with 9 bases remaining between them. The CDR3 loop is CASSEGKVTGELFF. CDR3 DNA: TGTGCCAGCAGTGAGGGGAAAGTCACCGGGGAGCTGTTTTTT.